Reported below is one T cell receptor beta chain. This sample was taken from a study of identical twins. One entry per CDR3 protein results from TCRdb running MiXCR on the 5' RACE reads. The table lists under 250,000 distinct CDR3 sequences, roughly an eighth of them singletons. Germline V gives CDR1 MGHDK, CDR2 SYGVNS. V dropped 0 bases and J dropped 3 bases, with 8 bases sitting between them. CDR3 length: 14 residues. The data also belong to a second study, concerning yellow fever vaccine responses in identical twins.

What was sequenced was memory (CD45RO+) T cells sorted from blood. The chain employs TRBV25-1 and TRBJ2-5; a weak D match, TRBD2 (5 bases). The sequence derives from a woman between 18 and 29 years old in good health. The CDR3 DNA sequence: TGTGCCAGCAGTGAATATATCGGGGAAGAGACCCAGTACTTC. It yields the protein CASSEYIGEETQYF.